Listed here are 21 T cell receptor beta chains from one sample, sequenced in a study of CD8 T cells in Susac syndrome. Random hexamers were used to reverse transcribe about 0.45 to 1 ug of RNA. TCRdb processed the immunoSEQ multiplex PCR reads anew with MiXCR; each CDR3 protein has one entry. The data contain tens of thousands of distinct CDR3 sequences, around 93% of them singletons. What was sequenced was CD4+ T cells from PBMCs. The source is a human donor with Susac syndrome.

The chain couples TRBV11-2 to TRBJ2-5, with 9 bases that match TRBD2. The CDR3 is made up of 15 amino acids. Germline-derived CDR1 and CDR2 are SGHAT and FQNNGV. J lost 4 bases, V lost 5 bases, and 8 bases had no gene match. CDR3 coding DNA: TGTGCCAGCAGCCAGCGGGGGGCCCTAGGAGAGACCCAGTACTTC. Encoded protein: CASSQRGALGETQYF.

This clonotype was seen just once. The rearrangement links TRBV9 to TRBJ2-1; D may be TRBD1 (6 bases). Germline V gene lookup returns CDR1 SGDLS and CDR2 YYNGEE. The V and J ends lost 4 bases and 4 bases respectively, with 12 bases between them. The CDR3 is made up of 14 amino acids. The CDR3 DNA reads TGTGCCAGCAGCCCCAGGACAGCATACAATGAGCAGTTCTTC. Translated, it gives CASSPRTAYNEQFF.

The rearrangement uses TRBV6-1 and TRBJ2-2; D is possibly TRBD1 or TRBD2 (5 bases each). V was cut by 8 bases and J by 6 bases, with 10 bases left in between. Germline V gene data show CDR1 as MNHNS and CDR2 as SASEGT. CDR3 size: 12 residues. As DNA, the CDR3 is TGTGCCAGCGTTTGGGGGTCCGGGGAGCTGTTTTTT. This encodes CASVWGSGELFF.

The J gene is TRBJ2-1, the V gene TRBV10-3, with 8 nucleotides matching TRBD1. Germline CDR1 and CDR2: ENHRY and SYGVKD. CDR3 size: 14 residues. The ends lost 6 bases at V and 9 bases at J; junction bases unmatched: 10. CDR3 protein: CAISPGQGSGEQFF. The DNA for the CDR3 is TGTGCCATCAGCCCCGGACAGGGAAGTGGTGAGCAGTTCTTC.

In DNA form, the CDR3 reads TGTGCCAGCAGCCAAGGGGGACTCTACAATGAGCAGTTCTTC. Its protein is CASSQGGLYNEQFF. The chain couples TRBV4-2 to TRBJ2-1; TRBD2 is a possible D gene (6 bases). The length of the CDR3 is 14 residues. V dropped 1 base and J dropped 3 bases, with 7 bases sitting between them. Germline assignment: CDR1 LGHNA and CDR2 YNFKEQ.

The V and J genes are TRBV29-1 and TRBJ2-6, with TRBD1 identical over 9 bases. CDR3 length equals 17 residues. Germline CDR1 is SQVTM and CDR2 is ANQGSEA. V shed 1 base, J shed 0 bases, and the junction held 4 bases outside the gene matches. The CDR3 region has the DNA TGCAGCGTTGAAGGCCGGGACAGGGACTCTGGGGCCAACGTCCTGACTTTC. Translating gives CSVEGRDRDSGANVLTF. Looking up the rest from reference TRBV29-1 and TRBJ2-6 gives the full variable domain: SAVISQKPSRDICQRGTSLTIQCQVDSQVTMMFWYRQQPGQSLTLIATANQGSEATYESGFVIDKFPISRPNLTFSTLTVSNMSPEDSSIYLCSVEGRDRDSGANVLTFGAGSRLTVL.

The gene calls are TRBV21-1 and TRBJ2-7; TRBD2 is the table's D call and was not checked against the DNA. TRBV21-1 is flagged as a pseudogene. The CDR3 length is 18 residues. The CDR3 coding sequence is TGTGCCAGCAGCAATTCCGGGGCCATCCGGGGAATCCCCTACGAGCAGTACTTC. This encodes CASSNSGAIRGIPYEQYF.

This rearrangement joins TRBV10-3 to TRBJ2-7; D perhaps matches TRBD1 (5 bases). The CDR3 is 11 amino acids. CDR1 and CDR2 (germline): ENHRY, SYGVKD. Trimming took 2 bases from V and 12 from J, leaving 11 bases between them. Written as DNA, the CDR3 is TGTGCCATCAGTGAGGGCGACAGACGGTACTTC. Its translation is CAISEGDRRYF.

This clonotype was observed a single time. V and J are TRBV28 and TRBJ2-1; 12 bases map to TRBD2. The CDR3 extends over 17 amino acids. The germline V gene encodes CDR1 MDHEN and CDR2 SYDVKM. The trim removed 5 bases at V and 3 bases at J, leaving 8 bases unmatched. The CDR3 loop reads CASSPLLAGGLYNEQFF. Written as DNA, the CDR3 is TGTGCCAGCAGTCCATTACTAGCGGGGGGTCTCTACAATGAGCAGTTCTTC.

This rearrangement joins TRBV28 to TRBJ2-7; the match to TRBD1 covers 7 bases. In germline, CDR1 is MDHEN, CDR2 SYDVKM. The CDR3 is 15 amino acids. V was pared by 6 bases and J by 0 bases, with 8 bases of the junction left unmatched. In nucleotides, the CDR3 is TGTGCCAGCAGCTTAAGGGGGACAGCCTCCTACGAGCAGTACTTC. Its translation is CASSLRGTASYEQYF. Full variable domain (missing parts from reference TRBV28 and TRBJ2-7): DVKVTQSSRYLVKRTGEKVFLECVQDMDHENMFWYRQDPGLGLRLIYFSYDVKMKEKGDIPEGYSVSREKKERFSLILESASTNQTSMYLCASSLRGTASYEQYFGPGTRLTVT.

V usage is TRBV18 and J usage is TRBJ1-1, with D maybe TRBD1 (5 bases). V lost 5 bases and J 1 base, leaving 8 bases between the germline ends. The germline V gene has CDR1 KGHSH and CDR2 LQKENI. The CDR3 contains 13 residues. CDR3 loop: CASSTDRNTEAFF. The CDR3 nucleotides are TGTGCCAGCTCAACAGACAGGAACACTGAAGCTTTCTTT. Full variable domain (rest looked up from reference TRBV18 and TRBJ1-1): NAGVMQNPRHLVRRRGQEARLRCSPMKGHSHVYWYRQLPEEGLKFMVYLQKENIIDESGMPKERFSAEFPKEGPSILRIQQVVRGDSAAYFCASSTDRNTEAFFGQGTRLTVV.

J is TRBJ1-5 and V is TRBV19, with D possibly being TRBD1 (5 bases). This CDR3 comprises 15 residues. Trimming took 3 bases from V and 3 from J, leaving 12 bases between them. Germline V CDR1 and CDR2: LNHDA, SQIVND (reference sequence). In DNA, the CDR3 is TGTGCCAGTAGTATCTGGGGGAAGGACAATCAGCCCCAGCATTTT. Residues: CASSIWGKDNQPQHF.

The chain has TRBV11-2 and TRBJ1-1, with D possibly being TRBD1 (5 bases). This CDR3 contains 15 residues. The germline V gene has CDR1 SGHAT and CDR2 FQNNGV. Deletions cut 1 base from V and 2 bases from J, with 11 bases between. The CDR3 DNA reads TGTGCCAGCAGCTTAGTAGCAGGGATAAACACTGAAGCTTTCTTT. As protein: CASSLVAGINTEAFF.

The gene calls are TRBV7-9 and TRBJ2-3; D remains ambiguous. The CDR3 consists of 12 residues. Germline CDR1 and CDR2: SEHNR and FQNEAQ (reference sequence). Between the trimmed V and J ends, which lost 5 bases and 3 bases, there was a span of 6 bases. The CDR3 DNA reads TGTGCCAGCAGCACCGCGACAGATACGCAGTATTTT. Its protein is CASSTATDTQYF. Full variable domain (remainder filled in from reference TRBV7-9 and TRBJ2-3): DTGVSQNPRHKITKRGQNVTFRCDPISEHNRLYWYRQTLGQGPEFLTYFQNEAQLEKSRLLSDRFSAERPKGSFSTLEIQRTEQGDSAMYLCASSTATDTQYFGPGTRLTVL.

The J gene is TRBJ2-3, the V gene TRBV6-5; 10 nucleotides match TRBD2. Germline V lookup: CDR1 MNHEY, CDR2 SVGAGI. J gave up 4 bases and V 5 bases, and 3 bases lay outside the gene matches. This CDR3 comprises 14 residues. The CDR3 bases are TGTGCCAGCAGTCTAGCGGGGGTCCCAGATACGCAGTATTTT. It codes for CASSLAGVPDTQYF.

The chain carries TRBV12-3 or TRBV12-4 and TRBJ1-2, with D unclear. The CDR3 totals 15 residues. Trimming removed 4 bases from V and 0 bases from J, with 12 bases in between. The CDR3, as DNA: TGTGCCAGCAGTTCTTGGGGATTAGCTAACTATGGCTACACCTTC. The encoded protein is CASSSWGLANYGYTF.

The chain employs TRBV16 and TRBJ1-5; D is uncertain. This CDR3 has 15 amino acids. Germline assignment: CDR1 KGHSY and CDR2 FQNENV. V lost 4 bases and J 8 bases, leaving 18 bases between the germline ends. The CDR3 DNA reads TGTGCCAGCAGCCCCTGGGTACCCACGGGAAAGCCCCAGCATTTT. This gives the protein CASSPWVPTGKPQHF.

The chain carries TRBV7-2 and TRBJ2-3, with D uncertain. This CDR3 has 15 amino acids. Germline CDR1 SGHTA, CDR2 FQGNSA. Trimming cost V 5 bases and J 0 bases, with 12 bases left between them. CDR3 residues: CASSPGPHSTDTQYF. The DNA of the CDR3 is TGTGCCAGCAGCCCAGGCCCCCATAGCACAGATACGCAGTATTTT. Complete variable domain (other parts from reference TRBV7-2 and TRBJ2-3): GAGVSQSPSNKVTEKGKDVELRCDPISGHTALYWYRQSLGQGLEFLIYFQGNSAPDKSGLPSDRFSAERTGGSVSTLTIQRTQQEDSAVYLCASSPGPHSTDTQYFGPGTRLTVL.

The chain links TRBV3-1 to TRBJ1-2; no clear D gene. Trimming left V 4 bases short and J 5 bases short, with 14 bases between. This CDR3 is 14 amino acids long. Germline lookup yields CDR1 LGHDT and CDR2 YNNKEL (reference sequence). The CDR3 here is CASSLLSGDYGYTF. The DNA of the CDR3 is TGTGCCAGCAGCCTTCTGTCCGGGGATTATGGCTACACCTTC.

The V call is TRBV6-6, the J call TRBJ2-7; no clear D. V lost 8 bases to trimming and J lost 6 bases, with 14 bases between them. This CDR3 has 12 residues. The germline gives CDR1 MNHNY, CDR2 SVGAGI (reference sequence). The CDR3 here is CASDPTQAEQYF. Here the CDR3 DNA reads TGTGCCAGCGATCCGACCCAAGCCGAGCAGTACTTC.

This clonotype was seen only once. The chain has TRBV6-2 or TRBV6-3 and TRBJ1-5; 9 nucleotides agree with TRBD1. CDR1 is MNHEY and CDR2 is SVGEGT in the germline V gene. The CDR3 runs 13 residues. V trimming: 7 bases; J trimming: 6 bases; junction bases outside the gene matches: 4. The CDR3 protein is CASTRTGAQPQHF. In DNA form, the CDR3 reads TGTGCCAGCACCCGGACAGGGGCTCAGCCCCAGCATTTT.